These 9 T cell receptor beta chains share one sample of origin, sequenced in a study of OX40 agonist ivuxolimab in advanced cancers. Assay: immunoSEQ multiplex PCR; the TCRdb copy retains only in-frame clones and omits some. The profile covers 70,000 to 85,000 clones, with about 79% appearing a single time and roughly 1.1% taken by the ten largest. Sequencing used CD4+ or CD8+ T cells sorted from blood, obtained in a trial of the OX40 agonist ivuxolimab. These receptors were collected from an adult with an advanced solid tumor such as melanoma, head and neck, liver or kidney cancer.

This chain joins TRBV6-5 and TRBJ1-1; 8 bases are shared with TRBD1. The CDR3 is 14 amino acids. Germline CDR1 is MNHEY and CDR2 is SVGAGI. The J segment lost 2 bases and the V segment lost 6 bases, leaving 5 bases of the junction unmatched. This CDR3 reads CASRRSGGNTEAFF. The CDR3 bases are TGTGCCAGCAGAAGGTCAGGGGGCAACACTGAAGCTTTCTTT.

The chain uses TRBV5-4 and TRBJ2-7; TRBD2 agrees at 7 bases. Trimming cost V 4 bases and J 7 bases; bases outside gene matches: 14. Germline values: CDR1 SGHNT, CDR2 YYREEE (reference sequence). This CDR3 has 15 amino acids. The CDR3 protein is CASSSPDRLGGEQYF. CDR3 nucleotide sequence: TGTGCCAGCAGCAGCCCAGACCGCCTGGGGGGGGAGCAGTACTTC.

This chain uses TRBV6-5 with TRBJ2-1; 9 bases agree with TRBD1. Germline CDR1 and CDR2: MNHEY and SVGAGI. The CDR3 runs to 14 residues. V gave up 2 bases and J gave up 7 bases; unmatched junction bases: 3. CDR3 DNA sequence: TGTGCCAGCAGTTACGGGGACAGGGAAAATGAGCAGTTCTTC. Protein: CASSYGDRENEQFF.

CDR3 coding DNA: TGTGCCAGCTCACCAAGTCTTGGTGAGCAGTACTTC. It specifies CASSPSLGEQYF. This chain joins TRBV18 and TRBJ2-7; D is ambiguous. CDR1 and CDR2 from the germline V gene are KGHSH and LQKENI. V lost 2 bases, J lost 7 bases, and 9 bases lay in between. The CDR3 covers 12 residues. Looking up the rest from reference TRBV18 and TRBJ2-7 gives the full variable domain: NAGVMQNPRHLVRRRGQEARLRCSPMKGHSHVYWYRQLPEEGLKFMVYLQKENIIDESGMPKERFSAEFPKEGPSILRIQQVVRGDSAAYFCASSPSLGEQYFGPGTRLTVT.

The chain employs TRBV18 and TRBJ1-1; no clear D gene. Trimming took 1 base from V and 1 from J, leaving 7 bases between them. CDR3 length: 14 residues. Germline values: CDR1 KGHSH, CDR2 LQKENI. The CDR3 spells CASSPQGGNTEAFF. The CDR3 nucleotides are TGTGCCAGCTCACCACAGGGAGGGAACACTGAAGCTTTCTTT.

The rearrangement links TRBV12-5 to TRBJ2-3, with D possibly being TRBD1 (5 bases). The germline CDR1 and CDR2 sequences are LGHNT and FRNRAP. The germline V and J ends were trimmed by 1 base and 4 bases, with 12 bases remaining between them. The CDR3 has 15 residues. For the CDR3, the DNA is TGTGCTAGTGGTTTGGGACACCAGGGTCCAGATACGCAGTATTTT. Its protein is CASGLGHQGPDTQYF.

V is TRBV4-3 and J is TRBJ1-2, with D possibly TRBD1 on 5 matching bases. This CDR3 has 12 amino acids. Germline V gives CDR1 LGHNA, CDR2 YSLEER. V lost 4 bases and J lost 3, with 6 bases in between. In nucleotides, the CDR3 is TGCGCCAGCAGCCGGGGGGACTATGGCTACACCTTC. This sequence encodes CASSRGDYGYTF.

The CDR3 DNA is TGTGCCAGCAGGGGGACAGGGGGCAGGGATACGCAGTATTTT. It specifies CASRGTGGRDTQYF. V is TRBV28 and J is TRBJ2-3; 12 nucleotides agree with TRBD1. Germline values: CDR1 MDHEN, CDR2 SYDVKM. The CDR3 sequence is 14 residues long. Trimming removed 6 bases from V and 6 bases from J; junction bases left unmatched: 4.

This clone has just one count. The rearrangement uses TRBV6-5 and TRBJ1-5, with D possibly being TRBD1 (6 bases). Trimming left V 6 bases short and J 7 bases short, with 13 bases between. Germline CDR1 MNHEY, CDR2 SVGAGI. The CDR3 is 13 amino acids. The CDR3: CASSKQGGQPQHF. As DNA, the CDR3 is TGTGCCAGCAGCAAACAGGGCGGGCAGCCCCAGCATTTT.